This is a list of T cell receptor beta chains from one sample in a study of a mutant IDH1 vaccine in newly diagnosed glioma. Sequenced by immunoSEQ multiplex PCR; TCRdb stores in-frame clones only, minus some. The sample has fewer than 85,000 clones, roughly four fifths seen once. These receptors' targets are unknown. The material was PBMCs, obtained from a glioma patient whose treatment included an IDH1 peptide vaccine. The receptors derive from a man aged 35 to 55 with glioma. Each CDR3 is given with its conserved first and last residue. The order of the fields is CDR3 DNA, CDR3 protein, V gene, J gene, D gene, clone size. A D gene is named only where the DNA matches it firmly. Size is omitted from some rows. Given values are once, few, many or a class for expanded clones.

DNA: TGTGCCAGCAGTGACTCTGGGGGGGCTGGGGCCAACGTCCTGACTTTC; CDR3: CASSDSGGAGANVLTF; V: TRBV6-4; J: TRBJ2-6; D: TRBD2; size: .
DNA: TGTGCCAGCAGCTTAAAGGCAGCGTACTCTGGAAACACCATATATTTT; CDR3: CASSLKAAYSGNTIYF; V: TRBV13; J: TRBJ1-3; D: .; size: .
DNA: TGTGCCAGCAGCTTAAATGGGGTGTCAGATACGCAGTATTTT; CDR3: CASSLNGVSDTQYF; V: TRBV11-2; J: TRBJ2-3; D: .; size: .
DNA: TGTGCCTGGGACCCTCTAGCGGGGGCCCAGTACTTC; CDR3: CAWDPLAGAQYF; V: TRBV30; J: TRBJ2-5; D: TRBD2; size: .
DNA: TGTGCCAGCAGCAGATCCGGCACAGATACGCAGTATTTT; CDR3: CASSRSGTDTQYF; V: TRBV7-2; J: TRBJ2-3; D: .; size: few
DNA: TGTGCCAGCAGCATAGGGGCATGGCGGGACGCAGATACGCAGTATTTT; CDR3: CASSIGAWRDADTQYF; V: TRBV11-2; J: TRBJ2-3; D: .; size: .
DNA: TGTGCCAGCAGTTACTTCCCTGGGACCACCATGGGGGAGCAGTACTTC; CDR3: CASSYFPGTTMGEQYF; V: TRBV6-5; J: TRBJ2-7; D: .; size: .
DNA: TGTGCCAGCAGTTGGGACCCGTCCCAAGAGACCCAGTACTTC; CDR3: CASSWDPSQETQYF; V: TRBV28; J: TRBJ2-5; D: .; size: .
DNA: TGTGCCAGCAGGCCCGGAGGGGGGGGCACTGAAGCTTTCTTT; CDR3: CASRPGGGGTEAFF; V: TRBV6-5; J: TRBJ1-1; D: .; size: .
DNA: TGTGCCAGCAGCTTAACTAGCGGCCAAGAGACCCAGTACTTC; CDR3: CASSLTSGQETQYF; V: TRBV7-2; J: TRBJ2-5; D: TRBD2; size: .
DNA: TGTGCCAGCAGGGACGTAGGGCTCAGCTCCTACGAGCAGTACTTC; CDR3: CASRDVGLSSYEQYF; V: TRBV2; J: TRBJ2-7; D: .; size: .
DNA: TGTGCCAGCAGCTCCTATCCTAGCGGGAGGAGCACCGGGGAGCTGTTTTTT; CDR3: CASSSYPSGRSTGELFF; V: TRBV5-4; J: TRBJ2-2; D: TRBD2; size: .
DNA: TGCGCCAGCAGTCAACTTCAGGGGGCAGGGAGCGGTCACGAGCAGTACTTC; CDR3: CASSQLQGAGSGHEQYF; V: TRBV23-1; J: TRBJ2-7; D: TRBD1; size: .
DNA: TGTGCCAGCAGTACCTACACAGGGGGCGAAAAGACCCAGTACTTC; CDR3: CASSTYTGGEKTQYF; V: TRBV6-5; J: TRBJ2-5; D: TRBD1; size: .
DNA: TGTGCCAGCAGCCCCGGTGCGGGAGGGGGCTTGGATGAGCAGTTCTTC; CDR3: CASSPGAGGGLDEQFF; V: TRBV11-3; J: TRBJ2-1; D: TRBD2; size: .
DNA: TGTGCCAGCAGCTTCAGGTCCGCCTACGAGCAGTACTTC; CDR3: CASSFRSAYEQYF; V: TRBV5-4; J: TRBJ2-7; D: .; size: .
DNA: TGTGCCAGCAGTTATACTACGGGGGAAAAACTGTTTTTT; CDR3: CASSYTTGEKLFF; V: TRBV6-5; J: TRBJ1-4; D: .; size: few
DNA: TGTGCCAGTAGGAGGACTAGCGGGGGGGTCTCCTACAATGAGCAGTTCTTC; CDR3: CASRRTSGGVSYNEQFF; V: TRBV19; J: TRBJ2-1; D: TRBD2; size: .
DNA: TGTGCCAGCAGCCCAGTCGGGGCCCAAGAGACCCAGTACTTC; CDR3: CASSPVGAQETQYF; V: TRBV5-6; J: TRBJ2-5; D: .; size: .
DNA: TGTGCCAGCAGTGAGACAGGAGAGGTAATAGATGAGCAGTTCTTC; CDR3: CASSETGEVIDEQFF; V: TRBV2; J: TRBJ2-1; D: .; size: few
DNA: TGTGCCAGCAGCACTAAGGGAATAGGGGGGATTGAAGCTTTCTTT; CDR3: CASSTKGIGGIEAFF; V: TRBV7-2; J: TRBJ1-1; D: .; size: .
DNA: TGTGCCAGCTCACCAATGGAAGGCGGCGAGCAGTACTTC; CDR3: CASSPMEGGEQYF; V: TRBV18; J: TRBJ2-7; D: .; size: .
DNA: TGTGCCAGCAGCTTAGTTTCCCCCCCGGATACGCAGTATTTT; CDR3: CASSLVSPPDTQYF; V: TRBV7-2; J: TRBJ2-3; D: .; size: once
DNA: TGTGCCAGCAGTTACTTCAGGCCGCGGAGCAATCAGCCCCAGCATTTT; CDR3: CASSYFRPRSNQPQHF; V: TRBV6-5; J: TRBJ1-5; D: .; size: .
DNA: TGTGCCAGCAGCCCTCCCGGGGGGGTCACCATATATTTT; CDR3: CASSPPGGVTIYF; V: TRBV11-2; J: TRBJ1-3; D: .; size: few
DNA: TGTGCCAGCAGCCTGATCCGGACTCGTACCAGAGATACGCAGTATTTT; CDR3: CASSLIRTRTRDTQYF; V: TRBV14; J: TRBJ2-3; D: .; size: .
DNA: TGTGCCAGCAGTTTAGGCTCCCCGGGCGAGCAGTACTTC; CDR3: CASSLGSPGEQYF; V: TRBV28; J: TRBJ2-7; D: .; size: .
DNA: TGTGCCAGCAGCGTAGCTAAGTCATCCCGGGACAGGGGCGGCGAGCAGTACTTC; CDR3: CASSVAKSSRDRGGEQYF; V: TRBV9; J: TRBJ2-7; D: TRBD1; size: .
DNA: TGTGCCAGCAGCTTGGCCGGCGGGGGTAGGGACGAGCAGTACTTC; CDR3: CASSLAGGGRDEQYF; V: TRBV5-4; J: TRBJ2-7; D: TRBD2; size: .
DNA: TGTGCCAGCAGCTTAGGCGCTGCCGGGGGACAACGGCAGTACTTC; CDR3: CASSLGAAGGQRQYF; V: TRBV13; J: TRBJ2-7; D: .; size: .
DNA: TGCGCCAGCAGGGTTGTTGGGTCGAACACCGGGGAGCTGTTTTTT; CDR3: CASRVVGSNTGELFF; V: TRBV5-1; J: TRBJ2-2; D: .; size: .
DNA: TGTGCCAGCAGCTTGGGGGGAGCGGGAGTGTCTAAAGATACGCAGTATTTT; CDR3: CASSLGGAGVSKDTQYF; V: TRBV5-4; J: TRBJ2-3; D: TRBD2; size: .
DNA: TGTGCCAGCAGCGTAGATAACACCATATATTTT; CDR3: CASSVDNTIYF; V: TRBV9; J: TRBJ1-3; D: .; size: few
DNA: TGTGCCAGCAGTGCCGGGACGGCGAGCTCCTACAATGAGCAGTTCTTC; CDR3: CASSAGTASSYNEQFF; V: TRBV6-4; J: TRBJ2-1; D: .; size: .
DNA: TGTGCCAGCAGCGTCAGTGGGGCCAACGTCCTGACTTTC; CDR3: CASSVSGANVLTF; V: TRBV9; J: TRBJ2-6; D: .; size: .
DNA: TGTGCCAGCAGCAAAGCCAGCGGGGGCGCTTTCTACGAGCAGTACTTC; CDR3: CASSKASGGAFYEQYF; V: TRBV21-1; J: TRBJ2-7; D: .; size: .
DNA: TGTGCCAGCAGCGTCGCCGGGACAGGGGTCTACGAGCAGTACTTC; CDR3: CASSVAGTGVYEQYF; V: TRBV7-2; J: TRBJ2-7; D: TRBD1; size: .
DNA: TGTGCCACCAGCCTCGGGTACAATGAGCAGTTCTTC; CDR3: CATSLGYNEQFF; V: TRBV15; J: TRBJ2-1; D: .; size: .
DNA: TGCACCAGCAGCCACGAGGGGGAATACGAGCAGTACTTC; CDR3: CTSSHEGEYEQYF; V: TRBV1; J: TRBJ2-7; D: .; size: once
DNA: TGTGCCAGCAGCTCCCGCTACAATGAGCAGTTCTTC; CDR3: CASSSRYNEQFF; V: TRBV9; J: TRBJ2-1; D: .; size: .
DNA: TGCGCCAGCAGCCCCGGACAGGCCGTTGTGGGGGAGCTGTTTTTT; CDR3: CASSPGQAVVGELFF; V: TRBV4-1; J: TRBJ2-2; D: TRBD1; size: .
DNA: TGTGCCAGTAGTATAGATAGGTTCTCCTACGAGCAGTACTTC; CDR3: CASSIDRFSYEQYF; V: TRBV19; J: TRBJ2-7; D: .; size: .
DNA: TGTGCCAGCAGCTCCTACAGGTATGGGTACTCTGGGGCCAACGTCCTGACTTTC; CDR3: CASSSYRYGYSGANVLTF; V: TRBV5-6; J: TRBJ2-6; D: .; size: .
DNA: TGTGCCAGCAGCTTCGCCGTTGCTAGCGGGAGCACGCAAGAGACCCAGTACTTC; CDR3: CASSFAVASGSTQETQYF; V: TRBV7-8; J: TRBJ2-5; D: TRBD2; size: .
DNA: TGCGCCAGCAGCCCGACTCAACCAAATTCACCCCTCCACTTT; CDR3: CASSPTQPNSPLHF; V: TRBV10-1; J: TRBJ1-6; D: .; size: few
DNA: TGTGCCAGCAGCACCAGAGGGGCTAGATTGTCGAACACCGGGGAGCTGTTTTTT; CDR3: CASSTRGARLSNTGELFF; V: TRBV7-2; J: TRBJ2-2; D: .; size: .
DNA: TGTGCCACCAGCATTGGGACAGGGGGATACGAGCAGTACTTC; CDR3: CATSIGTGGYEQYF; V: TRBV15; J: TRBJ2-7; D: TRBD1; size: .
DNA: TGTGCCAGCAGCTTCGGGGGGTCGTACCAAGAGACCCAGTACTTC; CDR3: CASSFGGSYQETQYF; V: TRBV5-6; J: TRBJ2-5; D: TRBD2; size: .
DNA: TGTGCCAGCAGTTTGATTATGGGGACCCAGTACTTC; CDR3: CASSLIMGTQYF; V: TRBV28; J: TRBJ2-5; D: .; size: many
DNA: TGTGCCAGCAGCGAGAGGGGCGGGGTCTCCAATGAGCAGTTCTTC; CDR3: CASSERGGVSNEQFF; V: TRBV9; J: TRBJ2-1; D: .; size: .
DNA: TGCGCCAGCAGTGAGATACGGGGGACCGGGGAGCTGTTTTTT; CDR3: CASSEIRGTGELFF; V: TRBV10-1; J: TRBJ2-2; D: .; size: .
DNA: TGTGCCAGCAGTCCTTATGGGACTGAAGCTTTCTTT; CDR3: CASSPYGTEAFF; V: TRBV6-5; J: TRBJ1-1; D: .; size: .
DNA: TGTGCCAGCAGCTTGGTATCTACCGGGGAGCTGTTTTTT; CDR3: CASSLVSTGELFF; V: TRBV5-4; J: TRBJ2-2; D: .; size: .